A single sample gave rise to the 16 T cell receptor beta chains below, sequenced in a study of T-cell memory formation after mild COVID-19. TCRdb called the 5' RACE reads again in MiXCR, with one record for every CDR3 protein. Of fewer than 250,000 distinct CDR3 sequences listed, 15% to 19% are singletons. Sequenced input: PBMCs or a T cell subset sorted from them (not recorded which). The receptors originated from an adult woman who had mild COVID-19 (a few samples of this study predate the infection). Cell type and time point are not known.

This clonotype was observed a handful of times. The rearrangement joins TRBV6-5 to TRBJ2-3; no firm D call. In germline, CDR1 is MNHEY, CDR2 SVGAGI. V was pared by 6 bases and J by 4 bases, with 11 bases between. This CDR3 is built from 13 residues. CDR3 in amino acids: CASRPPLADTQYF. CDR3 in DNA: TGTGCCAGCAGGCCCCCCCTAGCAGATACGCAGTATTTT.

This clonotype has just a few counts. CDR3 DNA: TGCAGTGCTTCGGGACAGGGTAGACCCTCTGGAAACACCATATATTTT. Translating it yields CSASGQGRPSGNTIYF. The J gene is TRBJ1-3, the V gene TRBV20-1; 9 bases fit TRBD1. This CDR3 has 16 amino acids. Trimming cost V 5 bases and J 0 bases; bases outside gene matches: 8. The V gene's germline CDR1 is DFQATT and CDR2 SNEGSKA (reference sequence).

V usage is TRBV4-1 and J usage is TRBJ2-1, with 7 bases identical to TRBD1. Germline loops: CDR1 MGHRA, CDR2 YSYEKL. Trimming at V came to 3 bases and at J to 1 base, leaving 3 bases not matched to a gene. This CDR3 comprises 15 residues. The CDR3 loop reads CASSQRQGSYNEQFF. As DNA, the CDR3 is TGCGCCAGCAGCCAGCGACAGGGATCCTACAATGAGCAGTTCTTC.

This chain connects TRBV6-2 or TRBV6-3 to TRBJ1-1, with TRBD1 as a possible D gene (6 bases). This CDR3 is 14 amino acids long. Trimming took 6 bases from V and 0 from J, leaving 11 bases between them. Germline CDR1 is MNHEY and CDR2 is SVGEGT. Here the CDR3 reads CASRKTGMNTEAFF. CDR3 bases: TGTGCCAGCAGAAAAACAGGGATGAACACTGAAGCTTTCTTT.

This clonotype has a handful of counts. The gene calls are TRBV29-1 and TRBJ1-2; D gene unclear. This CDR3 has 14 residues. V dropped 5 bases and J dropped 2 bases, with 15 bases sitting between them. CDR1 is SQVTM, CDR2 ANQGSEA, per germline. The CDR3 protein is CSVSQEVWNYGYTF. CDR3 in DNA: TGCAGCGTTTCTCAGGAAGTTTGGAACTATGGCTACACCTTC.

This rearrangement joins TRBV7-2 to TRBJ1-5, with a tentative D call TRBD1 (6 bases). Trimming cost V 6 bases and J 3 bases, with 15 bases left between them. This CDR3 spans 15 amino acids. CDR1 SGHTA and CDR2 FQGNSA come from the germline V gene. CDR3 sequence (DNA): TGTGCCAGCAGTAAACAGGGAGTCTCCAATCAGCCCCAGCATTTT. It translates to CASSKQGVSNQPQHF.

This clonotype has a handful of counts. This CDR3 is CSAPRVGGEINEQFF. DNA of the CDR3: TGCAGTGCTCCCCGGGTCGGGGGGGAGATTAATGAGCAGTTCTTC. This chain connects TRBV20-1 to TRBJ2-1; 8 nucleotides line up with TRBD2. The CDR3 runs 15 residues. V lost 5 bases and J lost 7; bases outside the gene matches: 13. Looked up from germline, CDR1 is DFQATT and CDR2 is SNEGSKA (reference sequence).

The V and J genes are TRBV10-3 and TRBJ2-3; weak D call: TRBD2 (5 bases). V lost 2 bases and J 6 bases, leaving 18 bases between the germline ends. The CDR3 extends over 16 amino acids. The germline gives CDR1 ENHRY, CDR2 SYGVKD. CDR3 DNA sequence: TGTGCCATCAGTGAGAGGAGCGGAGATCTGCTGGATACGCAGTATTTT. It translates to CAISERSGDLLDTQYF.

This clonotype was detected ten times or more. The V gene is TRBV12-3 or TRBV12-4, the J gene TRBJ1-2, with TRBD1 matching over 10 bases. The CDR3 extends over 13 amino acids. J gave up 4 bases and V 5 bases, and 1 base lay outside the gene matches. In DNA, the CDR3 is TGTGCCAGCAGTGGGACAGGGGCCTATGGCTACACCTTC. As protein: CASSGTGAYGYTF.

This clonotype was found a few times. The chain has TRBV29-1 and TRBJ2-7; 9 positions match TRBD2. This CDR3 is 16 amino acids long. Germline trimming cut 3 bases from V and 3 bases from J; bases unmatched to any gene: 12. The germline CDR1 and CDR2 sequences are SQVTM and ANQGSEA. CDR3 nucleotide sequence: TGCAGCGTTGAGGTTGTTGGACGGCGGGGGGGCTACGAGCAGTACTTC. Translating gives CSVEVVGRRGGYEQYF.

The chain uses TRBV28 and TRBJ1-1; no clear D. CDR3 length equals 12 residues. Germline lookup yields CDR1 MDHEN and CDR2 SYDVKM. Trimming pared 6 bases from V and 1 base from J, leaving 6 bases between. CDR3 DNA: TGTGCCAGCAGACTAGGGAACACTGAAGCTTTCTTT. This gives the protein CASRLGNTEAFF.

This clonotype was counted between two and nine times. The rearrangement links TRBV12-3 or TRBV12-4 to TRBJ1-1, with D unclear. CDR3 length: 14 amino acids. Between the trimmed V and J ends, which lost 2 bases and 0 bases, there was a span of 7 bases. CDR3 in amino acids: CASSLTAMNTEAFF. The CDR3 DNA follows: TGTGCCAGCAGTTTAACAGCGATGAACACTGAAGCTTTCTTT.

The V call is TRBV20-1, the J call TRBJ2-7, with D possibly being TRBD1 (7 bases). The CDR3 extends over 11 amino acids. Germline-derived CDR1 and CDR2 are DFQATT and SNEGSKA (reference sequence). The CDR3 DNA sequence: TGCGGAGGGACAGATCTTTACGAGCAGTACTTC. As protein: CGGTDLYEQYF.

CDR3 DNA: TGTGCCATCAGTGAGGAAGGGGGATCTAATGAAAAACTGTTTTTT. Translating gives CAISEEGGSNEKLFF. The chain is built from TRBV10-3 and TRBJ1-4; tentative D call: TRBD1 (6 bases). The CDR3 loop spans 15 amino acids. V shed 2 bases and J shed 3 bases, with 10 bases lying between them. CDR1 and CDR2 (germline): ENHRY, SYGVKD.

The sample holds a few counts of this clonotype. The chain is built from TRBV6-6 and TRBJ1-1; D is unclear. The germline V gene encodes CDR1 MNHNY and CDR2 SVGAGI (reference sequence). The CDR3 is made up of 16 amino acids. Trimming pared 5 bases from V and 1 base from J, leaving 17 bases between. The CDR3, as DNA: TGTGCCAGCAGTCAAGGACCCCTCAGGCAGAACACTGAAGCTTTCTTT. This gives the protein CASSQGPLRQNTEAFF.

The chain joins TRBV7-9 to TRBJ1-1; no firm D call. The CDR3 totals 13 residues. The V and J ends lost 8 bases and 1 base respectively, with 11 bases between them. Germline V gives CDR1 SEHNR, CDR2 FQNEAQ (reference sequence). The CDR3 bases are TGTGCCAGCCGGATGGACCGGAACACTGAAGCTTTCTTT. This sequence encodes CASRMDRNTEAFF.